The sequence of this T cell receptor (beta chain) was determined in a study of shared clonotypes between healthy human individuals. This CDR3 region has 18 residues. The V gene's germline CDR1 is SGHVS and CDR2 FNYEAQ. V lost 0 bases, J lost 5 bases, and 9 bases stayed unmatched. Assay: immunoSEQ multiplex PCR; the TCRdb copy retains only in-frame clones and omits some. This table has around 990,000 clones, roughly 77% appearing once. The sequence came from a man aged 18 to 30 in good health. Some clones in this sample may be carry-over from other donors' samples. Sample: memory CD4+ T cells from PBMCs. Subset here: CD45RA-negative fraction. The rearrangement links TRBV7-6 to TRBJ2-2; TRBD1 matches at 10 bases. DNA of the CDR3: TGTGCCAGCAGCTTAGCGCTTTACAGGACAGGGGGGACCGGGGAGCTGTTTTTT. Translation gives CASSLALYRTGGTGELFF.